These 24 T cell receptor beta chains were all obtained from the same sample, sequenced in a study of OX40 agonist ivuxolimab in advanced cancers. Here immunoSEQ multiplex PCR was the method, and the copy in TCRdb shows in-frame clones only, minus some. The profile shows 89,000 or so clones, 91% of them singletons. The starting material was CD4+ or CD8+ T cells sorted from blood, obtained in a trial of the OX40 agonist ivuxolimab. The receptors derive from an adult with an advanced solid tumor such as melanoma, head and neck, liver or kidney cancer.

The rearrangement uses TRBV2 and TRBJ2-7; D not resolved. The CDR3 extends over 13 amino acids. Looked up from germline, CDR1 is SNHLY and CDR2 is FYNNEI. V gave up 3 bases and J gave up 2 bases, with 8 bases separating them. The CDR3 spells CASSELVTYEQYV. The CDR3 DNA follows: TGTGCCAGCAGTGAGCTAGTTACCTACGAGCAGTACGTC.

The genes are TRBV6-5 and TRBJ1-1; D remains ambiguous. The CDR3 sequence is 15 residues long. Germline V lookup: CDR1 MNHEY, CDR2 SVGAGI. The germline V and J ends were trimmed by 0 bases and 1 base, with 9 bases remaining between them. The CDR3 nucleotides are TGTGCCAGCAGTTACTCGGTGGGCGCGAACACTGAAGCTTTCTTT. It is translated as CASSYSVGANTEAFF.

The chain has TRBV7-9 and TRBJ1-6; D not certain. Trimming left V 6 bases short and J 9 bases short, with 18 bases between. This CDR3 spans 15 amino acids. Per the germline V gene, CDR1 is SEHNR and CDR2 is FQNEAQ (reference sequence). The CDR3 loop reads CASSSPGQTLSPLHF. The DNA of the CDR3 is TGTGCCAGCAGTTCACCGGGTCAAACTCTTTCACCCCTCCACTTT.

The V gene is TRBV27, the J gene TRBJ2-7; a weak D match, TRBD1 (5 bases). The V gene lost 2 bases and the J gene lost 4 bases, with 9 bases spanning the gap. Germline CDR1 reads MNHEY; CDR2 reads SMNVEV (reference sequence). The CDR3 covers 13 residues. CDR3 protein: CASSLQGRYEQYF. The CDR3 DNA reads TGTGCCAGCAGTTTACAGGGAAGGTACGAGCAGTACTTC.

The chain employs TRBV11-2 and TRBJ1-2, with 8 nucleotides matching TRBD1. J lost 4 bases, V lost 6 bases, and 7 bases had no gene match. Germline lookup yields CDR1 SGHAT and CDR2 FQNNGV. CDR3 length: 14 residues. The DNA for the CDR3 is TGTGCCAGCAGTTCTGGACAGGGTGCCTATGGCTACACCTTC. Its protein product is CASSSGQGAYGYTF.

This clone was found a few times. This rearrangement joins TRBV14 to TRBJ2-1; D gene unclear. There are 14 residues in the CDR3. The V end was cut by 1 base, the J end by 9 bases, with 13 bases between. Germline CDR1 and CDR2: SGHDN and FVKESK. The chain's CDR3 is CASSQGIGFTEQFF. The CDR3 nucleotides read TGTGCCAGCAGCCAAGGGATTGGGTTTACTGAGCAGTTCTTC.

The CDR3 coding sequence is TGTGCCAGCAGCCCGACTCCCGGCGAGGGAGATACGCAGTATTTT. Translation gives CASSPTPGEGDTQYF. This chain links TRBV4-2 with TRBJ2-3; perhaps TRBD2 as D (5 bases). Per the germline V gene, CDR1 is LGHNA and CDR2 is YNFKEQ. The germline V and J ends were trimmed by 4 bases and 5 bases, with 16 bases remaining between them. The CDR3 runs to 15 residues.

V is TRBV10-3 and J is TRBJ2-2; a possible D gene is TRBD1 (5 bases). V shed 6 bases and J shed 0 bases, with 17 bases lying between them. Germline-derived CDR1 and CDR2 are ENHRY and SYGVKD. This CDR3 is 17 amino acids long. The CDR3 nucleotides read TGTGCCATCAGAGACCCCCCTCGGACATCGAACACCGGGGAGCTGTTTTTT. Protein: CAIRDPPRTSNTGELFF.

The CDR3 region is CAWPTSAEQFF. The CDR3, as DNA: TGTGCCTGGCCCACTAGCGCTGAGCAGTTCTTC. The V and J genes are TRBV30 and TRBJ2-1, with 7 positions matching TRBD2. V was clipped by 5 bases and J by 9 bases; unmatched bases: 4. This CDR3 spans 11 amino acids. Germline assignment: CDR1 GTSNPN and CDR2 SVGIG (reference sequence).

V is TRBV30 and J is TRBJ1-1; maybe TRBD1 (6 bases). V was cut by 5 bases and J by 1 base, with 11 bases left in between. The CDR3 sequence is 13 residues long. Germline CDR1 reads GTSNPN; CDR2 reads SVGIG (reference sequence). DNA of the CDR3: TGTGCCTGGGGGACATTCTGGAACACTGAAGCTTTCTTT. Protein sequence: CAWGTFWNTEAFF. The whole variable domain, remainder taken from reference TRBV30 and TRBJ1-1, is SQTIHQWPATLVQPVGSPLSLECTVEGTSNPNLYWYRQAAGRGLQLLFYSVGIGQISSEVPQNLSASRPQDRQFILSSKKLLLSDSGFYLCAWGTFWNTEAFFGQGTRLTVV.

V usage is TRBV28 and J usage is TRBJ1-5; the match to TRBD1 covers 7 bases. J was trimmed by 4 bases and V by 5 bases; bases with no gene match: 8. Looked up from germline, CDR1 is MDHEN and CDR2 is SYDVKM. The CDR3 spans 15 residues. The CDR3 reads CASSNDYRGNQPQHF. In nucleotides, the CDR3 is TGTGCCAGCAGTAACGACTACAGGGGTAATCAGCCCCAGCATTTT.

The chain employs TRBV28 and TRBJ2-2, with D perhaps matching TRBD1 (6 bases). CDR3 length equals 12 residues. The V end was cut by 5 bases, the J end by 5 bases, with 6 bases between. The germline CDR1 and CDR2 sequences are MDHEN and SYDVKM. CDR3 bases: TGTGCCAGCAGTCAGGGGACCGGGGAGCTGTTTTTT. This encodes CASSQGTGELFF.

The chain has TRBV4-3 and TRBJ2-1, with no clear D. CDR1 and CDR2 (germline): LGHNA, YSLEER. V lost 1 base, J lost 3 bases, and 7 bases lay in between. This CDR3 is 14 amino acids long. CDR3 bases: TGCGCCAGCAGCCAAGTAGATGACTACAATGAGCAGTTCTTC. Amino acids: CASSQVDDYNEQFF.

The chain employs TRBV30 and TRBJ2-7, with 7 bases aligning to TRBD1. The trim removed 3 bases at V and 0 bases at J, leaving 11 bases unmatched. This CDR3 has 16 residues. Germline values: CDR1 GTSNPN, CDR2 SVGIG (reference sequence). CDR3 nucleotide sequence: TGTGCCTGGAGCCCAATGACAGGGCAGAGCTCCTACGAGCAGTACTTC. Its protein product is CAWSPMTGQSSYEQYF.

The chain is built from TRBV4-2 and TRBJ2-3, with D tentatively TRBD1 (5 bases). Germline CDR1 is LGHNA and CDR2 is YNFKEQ. This CDR3 has 17 amino acids. V lost 0 bases and J 8 bases, leaving 21 bases between the germline ends. The CDR3 sequence is CASSQESAGHPWVTQYF. In DNA, the CDR3 is TGTGCCAGCAGCCAAGAGTCCGCCGGACACCCTTGGGTTACGCAGTATTTT.

The chain recombines TRBV4-3 with TRBJ2-1, with D perhaps matching TRBD2 (5 bases). CDR3 length: 15 residues. V gave up 1 base and J gave up 5 bases, with 12 bases separating them. Per the germline V gene, CDR1 is LGHNA and CDR2 is YSLEER. The CDR3 bases are TGCGCCAGCAGCCAAGTTCTGGGAGTCCACAATGAGCAGTTCTTC. Its translation is CASSQVLGVHNEQFF.

The chain combines TRBV30 with TRBJ2-1, with 11 bases matching TRBD2. The CDR3 spans 13 residues. The V and J ends lost 4 bases and 9 bases, in that order; junction bases with no gene match: 5. CDR1 is GTSNPN, CDR2 SVGIG, per germline (reference sequence). As DNA, the CDR3 is TGTGCCTGGACAAGCCTAGCGGGGGGTGAGCAGTTCTTC. As protein: CAWTSLAGGEQFF.

V and J are TRBV28 and TRBJ1-5; D not certain. The V gene's germline CDR1 is MDHEN and CDR2 SYDVKM. The CDR3 has 12 residues. Trimming left V 9 bases short and J 5 bases short, with 11 bases between. This chain's CDR3 is CASLSSDQPQHF. The CDR3 nucleotides read TGTGCCAGTCTGTCCAGCGATCAGCCCCAGCATTTT. The full variable domain, rest sourced from reference TRBV28 and TRBJ1-5, is DVKVTQSSRYLVKRTGEKVFLECVQDMDHENMFWYRQDPGLGLRLIYFSYDVKMKEKGDIPEGYSVSREKKERFSLILESASTNQTSMYLCASLSSDQPQHFGDGTRLSIL.

The chain couples TRBV25-1 to TRBJ2-1; D uncertain. Germline CDR1 reads MGHDK; CDR2 reads SYGVNS. The V and J ends lost 2 bases and 0 bases respectively, with 11 bases between them. The CDR3 sequence is 16 residues long. DNA for the CDR3: TGTGCCAGCAGTGAACCCTACTTGGGCTCCTACAATGAGCAGTTCTTC. Amino acids: CASSEPYLGSYNEQFF.

This chain connects TRBV15 to TRBJ2-7; D is perhaps TRBD1 or TRBD2 (5 bases each). The CDR3 has 14 residues. The V end lost 5 bases, the J end lost 5 bases, and 16 bases lay between the germline ends. Germline V gene lookup returns CDR1 LNHNV and CDR2 YYDKDF (reference sequence). The CDR3 region has the DNA TGTGCCACCAGCTCCGAGGGGAATTCGGACGAGCAGTACTTC. Protein: CATSSEGNSDEQYF. The full variable domain, completed using reference TRBV15 and TRBJ2-7, is DAMVIQNPRYQVTQFGKPVTLSCSQTLNHNVMYWYQQKSSQAPKLLFHYYDKDFNNEADTPDNFQSRRPNTSFCFLDIRSPGLGDTAMYLCATSSEGNSDEQYFGPGTRLTVT.

The chain carries TRBV28 and TRBJ1-6; D gene unclear. V lost 6 bases and J lost 0, with 9 bases in between. CDR1 is MDHEN and CDR2 is SYDVKM in the germline V gene. The CDR3 is 15 residues long. The CDR3 nucleotides are TGTGCCAGCAGCCCCTATGGCTCCTATAATTCACCCCTCCACTTT. Translation gives CASSPYGSYNSPLHF.

This clone was picked up one time. The chain carries TRBV28 and TRBJ1-4; weak D call: TRBD1 (6 bases). Between the trimmed V and J ends, which lost 3 bases and 3 bases, there was a span of 11 bases. This CDR3 contains 15 residues. CDR1 is MDHEN and CDR2 is SYDVKM in the germline V gene. In DNA form, the CDR3 reads TGTGCCAGCAGTTTCGCCGGGACACCTAATGAAAAACTGTTTTTT. It translates to CASSFAGTPNEKLFF.

The chain combines TRBV6-6 with TRBJ1-2, with 7 bases aligning to TRBD1. This CDR3 is built from 14 residues. Germline V gives CDR1 MNHNY, CDR2 SVGAGI (reference sequence). The V segment lost 8 bases and the J segment 7 bases; nucleotides outside the gene matches: 13. CDR3: CASESIDRAGGYTF. The CDR3 DNA reads TGTGCCAGCGAATCAATTGACAGGGCCGGTGGCTACACCTTC.

The chain has TRBV27 and TRBJ2-1, with TRBD2 matching 13 bases. The V and J ends lost 4 bases and 7 bases, in that order; junction bases with no gene match: 7. Germline lookup yields CDR1 MNHEY and CDR2 SMNVEV (reference sequence). The CDR3 runs to 16 residues. The DNA of the CDR3 is TGTGCCAGCAGTTCCGGGACTAGCGGGGTCGGGAATGAGCAGTTCTTC. Protein sequence: CASSSGTSGVGNEQFF.